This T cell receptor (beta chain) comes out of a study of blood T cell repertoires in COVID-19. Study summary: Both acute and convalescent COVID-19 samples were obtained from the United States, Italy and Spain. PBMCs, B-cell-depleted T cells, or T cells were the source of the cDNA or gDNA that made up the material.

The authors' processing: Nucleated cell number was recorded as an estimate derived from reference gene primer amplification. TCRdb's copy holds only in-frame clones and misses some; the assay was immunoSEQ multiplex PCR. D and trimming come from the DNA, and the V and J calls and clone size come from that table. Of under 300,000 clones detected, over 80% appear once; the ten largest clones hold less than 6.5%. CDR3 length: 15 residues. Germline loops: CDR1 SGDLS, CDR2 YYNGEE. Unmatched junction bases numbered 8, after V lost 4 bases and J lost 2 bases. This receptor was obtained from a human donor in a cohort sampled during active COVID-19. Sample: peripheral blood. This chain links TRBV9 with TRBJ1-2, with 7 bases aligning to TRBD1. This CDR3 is CASSSRGRGNYGYTF. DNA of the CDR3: TGTGCCAGCAGCTCGAGGGGCAGGGGGAACTATGGCTACACCTTC.